The 9 T cell receptor beta chains given below trace back to one sample, sequenced in a study of long-term antiretroviral therapy in people with HIV. With survey level as its setting, the immunoSEQ assay was v3.0. Produced via immunoSEQ multiplex PCR; TCRdb's table is partial and in-frame only. The table lists 20,000 to 25,000 clones, around 87% of them singletons. Material: unsorted PBMCs, obtained just under 2.7 years after starting antiretroviral therapy. All receptors come from a woman in her fifties or sixties with HIV.

The V call is TRBV5-1, the J call TRBJ2-7; D is uncertain. CDR1 and CDR2 (germline): SGHRS, YFSETQ. V was shortened by 5 bases and J by 3 bases, with 12 bases between the two germline ends. CDR3 length: 13 amino acids. CDR3 in DNA: TGCGCCAGCAGGGGCAGTTTACACTACGAGCAGTACTTC. Its translation: CASRGSLHYEQYF.

The V call is TRBV2, the J call TRBJ2-7, with 7 nucleotides matching TRBD1. The CDR3 length is 14 residues. CDR1 and CDR2 from the germline V gene are SNHLY and FYNNEI. The ends lost 6 bases at V and 4 bases at J; junction bases unmatched: 9. The CDR3 DNA reads as TGTGCCAGCAGGGGACGGGACAGCTCGTACGAGCAGTACTTC. It specifies CASRGRDSSYEQYF. Looking up the rest from reference TRBV2 and TRBJ2-7 gives the full variable domain: EPEVTQTPSHQVTQMGQEVILRCVPISNHLYFYWYRQILGQKVEFLVSFYNNEISEKSEIFDDQFSVERPDGSNFTLKIRSTKLEDSAMYFCASRGRDSSYEQYFGPGTRLTVT.

V usage is TRBV2 and J usage is TRBJ2-7; TRBD1 matches 8 bases. V shed 9 bases and J 1 base; nucleotides not matched to a gene: 11. Germline values: CDR1 SNHLY, CDR2 FYNNEI. The CDR3 sequence is 15 residues long. The CDR3 protein is CASRGGTGGSYEQYF. CDR3 DNA: TGTGCCAGTCGCGGAGGGACAGGCGGATCCTACGAGCAGTACTTC. The full variable domain, in which reference TRBV2 and TRBJ2-7 provide the parts outside the CDR3, is EPEVTQTPSHQVTQMGQEVILRCVPISNHLYFYWYRQILGQKVEFLVSFYNNEISEKSEIFDDQFSVERPDGSNFTLKIRSTKLEDSAMYFCASRGGTGGSYEQYFGPGTRLTVT.

The chain carries TRBV6-5 and TRBJ1-1; unclear D gene. With 0 bases removed from V and 1 base from J, the gap between germline ends came to 3 bases. The CDR3 has 13 amino acids. The germline CDR1 and CDR2 sequences are MNHEY and SVGAGI. The DNA of the CDR3 is TGTGCCAGCAGTTACTCAGAGAACACTGAAGCTTTCTTT. This sequence encodes CASSYSENTEAFF.

The chain recombines TRBV2 with TRBJ2-5; 8 bases are a match to TRBD2. The CDR3 loop spans 14 amino acids. V shed 8 bases and J 5 bases; nucleotides not matched to a gene: 10. Germline CDR1 is SNHLY and CDR2 is FYNNEI. CDR3 loop: CASQERGYEETQYF. The CDR3 coding sequence is TGTGCCAGCCAGGAGCGGGGGTACGAGGAGACCCAGTACTTC.

The chain links TRBV5-1 to TRBJ2-3; 7 nucleotides agree with TRBD2. The CDR3 covers 12 residues. V lost 5 bases and J lost 4; bases outside the gene matches: 1. Germline values: CDR1 SGHRS, CDR2 YFSETQ. This CDR3 is CASRTSPDTQYF. CDR3 nucleotides: TGCGCCAGCAGGACTAGCCCAGATACGCAGTATTTT.

The chain uses TRBV27 and TRBJ2-7; TRBD1 might be the D (6 bases). V was trimmed by 5 bases and J by 3 bases, leaving 14 bases between them. Germline V gives CDR1 MNHEY, CDR2 SMNVEV (reference sequence). The CDR3 totals 14 residues. This chain's CDR3 is CASSPSTGNYEQYF. For the CDR3, the DNA is TGTGCCAGCAGTCCCTCGACAGGAAACTACGAGCAGTACTTC.

The rearrangement uses TRBV6-1 and TRBJ2-1; D ambiguous. Trimming shortened V by 10 bases and J by 6 bases, and 16 bases separated the two germline ends. The CDR3 consists of 13 residues. Germline V lookup: CDR1 MNHNS, CDR2 SASEGT. The CDR3 DNA reads TGTGCCACCCTAGTGGGTGTCCCCAATGAGCAGTTCTTC. The encoded protein is CATLVGVPNEQFF.

The genes are TRBV6-5 and TRBJ2-5; 7 bases match TRBD1. The J call may be mistaken, given a closer DNA end match to TRBJ2-7. The CDR3 is 15 residues long. The germline V gene encodes CDR1 MNHEY and CDR2 SVGAGI. The DNA of the CDR3 is TGTGCCAGCAGTTACTCCCGACAGGGTGGGGACGAGCAGTACTTC. Amino acid sequence: CASSYSRQGGDEQYF.